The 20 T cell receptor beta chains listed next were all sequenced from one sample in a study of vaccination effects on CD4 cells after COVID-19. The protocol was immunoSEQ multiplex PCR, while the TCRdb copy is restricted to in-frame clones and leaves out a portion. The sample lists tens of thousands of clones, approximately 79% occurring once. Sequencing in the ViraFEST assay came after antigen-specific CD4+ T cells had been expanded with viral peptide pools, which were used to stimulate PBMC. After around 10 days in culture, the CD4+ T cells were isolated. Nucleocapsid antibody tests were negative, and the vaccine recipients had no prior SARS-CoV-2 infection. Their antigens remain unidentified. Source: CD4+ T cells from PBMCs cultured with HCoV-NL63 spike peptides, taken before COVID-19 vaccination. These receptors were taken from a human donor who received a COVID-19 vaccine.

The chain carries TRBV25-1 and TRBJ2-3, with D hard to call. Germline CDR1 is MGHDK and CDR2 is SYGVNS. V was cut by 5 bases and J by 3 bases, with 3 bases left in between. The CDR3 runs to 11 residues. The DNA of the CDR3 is TGTGCCAGCAGTTGGACAGATACGCAGTATTTT. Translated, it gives CASSWTDTQYF.

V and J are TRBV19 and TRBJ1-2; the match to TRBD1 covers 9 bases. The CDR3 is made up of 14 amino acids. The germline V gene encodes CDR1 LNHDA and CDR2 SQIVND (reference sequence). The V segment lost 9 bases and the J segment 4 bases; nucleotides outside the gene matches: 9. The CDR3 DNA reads TGTGCCAGCCGTGGACAGGGGTTAGCCTATGGCTACACCTTC. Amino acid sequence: CASRGQGLAYGYTF.

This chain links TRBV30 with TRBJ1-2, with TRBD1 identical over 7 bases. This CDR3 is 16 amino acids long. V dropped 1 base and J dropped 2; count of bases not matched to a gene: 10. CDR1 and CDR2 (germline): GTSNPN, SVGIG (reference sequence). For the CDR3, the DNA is TGTGCCTGGAGTGCGAGGGTCGACAGGGAAAACTATGGCTACACCTTC. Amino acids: CAWSARVDRENYGYTF. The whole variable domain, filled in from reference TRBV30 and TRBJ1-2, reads SQTIHQWPATLVQPVGSPLSLECTVEGTSNPNLYWYRQAAGRGLQLLFYSVGIGQISSEVPQNLSASRPQDRQFILSSKKLLLSDSGFYLCAWSARVDRENYGYTFGSGTRLTVV.

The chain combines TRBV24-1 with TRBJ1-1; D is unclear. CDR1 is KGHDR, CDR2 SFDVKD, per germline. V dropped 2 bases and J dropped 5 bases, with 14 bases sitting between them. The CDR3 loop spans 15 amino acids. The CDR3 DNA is TGTGCCACCAGTGATTCATCTACGAGTGGAACTGAAGCTTTCTTT. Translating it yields CATSDSSTSGTEAFF.

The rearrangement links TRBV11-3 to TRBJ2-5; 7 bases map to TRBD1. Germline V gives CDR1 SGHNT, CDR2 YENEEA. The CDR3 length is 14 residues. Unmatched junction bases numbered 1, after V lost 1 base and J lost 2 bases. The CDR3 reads CASSLGTGQETQYF. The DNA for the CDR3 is TGTGCCAGCAGCTTAGGGACAGGACAAGAGACCCAGTACTTC.

CDR3: CASSVGGAWTDTQYF. DNA of the CDR3: TGTGCCAGCAGCGTAGGAGGAGCTTGGACAGATACGCAGTATTTT. The rearrangement links TRBV9 to TRBJ2-3; D remains ambiguous. The germline V gene encodes CDR1 SGDLS and CDR2 YYNGEE. V was pared by 0 bases and J by 3 bases, with 11 bases between. The CDR3 has 15 amino acids. Full variable domain (remainder filled in from reference TRBV9 and TRBJ2-3): DSGVTQTPKHLITATGQRVTLRCSPRSGDLSVYWYQQSLDQGLQFLIQYYNGEERAKGNILERFSAQQFPDLHSELNLSSLELGDSALYFCASSVGGAWTDTQYFGPGTRLTVL.

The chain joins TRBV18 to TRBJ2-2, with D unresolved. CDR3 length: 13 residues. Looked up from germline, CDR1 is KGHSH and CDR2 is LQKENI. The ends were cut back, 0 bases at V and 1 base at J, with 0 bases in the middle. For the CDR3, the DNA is TGTGCCAGCTCACCACCGAACACCGGGGAGCTGTTTTTT. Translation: CASSPPNTGELFF.

The CDR3: CASSLSSGEGEQFF. CDR3 coding DNA: TGTGCCAGCAGCTTGAGTAGCGGGGAGGGTGAGCAGTTCTTC. J is TRBJ2-1 and V is TRBV11-1, with 8 bases lining up with TRBD2. V gave up 3 bases and J gave up 9 bases; unmatched junction bases: 7. The germline V gene encodes CDR1 SGHAT and CDR2 FQDESV (reference sequence). This CDR3 region has 14 residues. Together with reference TRBV11-1 and TRBJ2-1, the CDR3 gives the full variable domain: EAEVAQSPRYKITEKSQAVAFWCDPISGHATLYWYRQILGQGPELLVQFQDESVVDDSQLPKDRFSAERLKGVDSTLKIQPAELGDSAMYLCASSLSSGEGEQFFGPGTRLTVL.

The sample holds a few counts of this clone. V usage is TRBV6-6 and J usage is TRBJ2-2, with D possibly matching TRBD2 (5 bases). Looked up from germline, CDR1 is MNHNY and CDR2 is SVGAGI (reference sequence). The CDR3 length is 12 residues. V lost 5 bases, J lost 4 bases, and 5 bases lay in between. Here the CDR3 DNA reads TGTGCCAGCAGTGGACTCACCGGGGAGCTGTTTTTT. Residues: CASSGLTGELFF.

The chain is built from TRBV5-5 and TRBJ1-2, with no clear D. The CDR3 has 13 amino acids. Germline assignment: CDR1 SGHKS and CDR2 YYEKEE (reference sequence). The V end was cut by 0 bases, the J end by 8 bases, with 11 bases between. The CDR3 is CASSLAPGLGYTF. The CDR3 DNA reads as TGTGCCAGCAGCTTGGCCCCGGGGTTAGGCTACACCTTC.

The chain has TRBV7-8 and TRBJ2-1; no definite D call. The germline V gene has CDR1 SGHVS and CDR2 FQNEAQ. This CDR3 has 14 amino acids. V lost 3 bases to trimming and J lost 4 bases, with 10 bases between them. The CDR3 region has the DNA TGTGCCAGCAGCTTTCGGACGGCTTACAATGAGCAGTTCTTC. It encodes CASSFRTAYNEQFF.

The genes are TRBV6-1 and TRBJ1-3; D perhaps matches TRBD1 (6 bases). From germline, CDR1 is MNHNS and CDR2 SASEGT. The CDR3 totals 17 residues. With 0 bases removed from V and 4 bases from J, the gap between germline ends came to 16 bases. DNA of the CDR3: TGTGCCAGCAGTGAAGCATTTCGGGGAGGGGGAGGAAACACCATATATTTT. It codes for CASSEAFRGGGGNTIYF.

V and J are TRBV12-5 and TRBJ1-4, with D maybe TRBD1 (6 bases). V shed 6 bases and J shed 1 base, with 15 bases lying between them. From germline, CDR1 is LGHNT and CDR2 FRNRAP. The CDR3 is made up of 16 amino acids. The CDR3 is CASGRDNLLTNEKLFF. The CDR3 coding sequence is TGTGCTAGTGGGCGGGACAACCTCCTAACTAATGAAAAACTGTTTTTT.

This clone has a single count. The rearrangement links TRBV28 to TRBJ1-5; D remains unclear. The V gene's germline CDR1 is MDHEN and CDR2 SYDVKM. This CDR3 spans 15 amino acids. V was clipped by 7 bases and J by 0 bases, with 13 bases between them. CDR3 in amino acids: CASTHPQNSNQPQHF. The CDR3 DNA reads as TGTGCCAGCACTCATCCGCAGAATAGCAATCAGCCCCAGCATTTT.

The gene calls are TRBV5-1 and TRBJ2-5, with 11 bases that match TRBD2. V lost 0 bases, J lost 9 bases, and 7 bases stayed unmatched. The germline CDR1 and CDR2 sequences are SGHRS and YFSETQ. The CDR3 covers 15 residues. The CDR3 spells CASSLGPSGGNAQYF. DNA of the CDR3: TGCGCCAGCAGCTTGGGGCCTAGCGGGGGGAACGCCCAGTACTTC.

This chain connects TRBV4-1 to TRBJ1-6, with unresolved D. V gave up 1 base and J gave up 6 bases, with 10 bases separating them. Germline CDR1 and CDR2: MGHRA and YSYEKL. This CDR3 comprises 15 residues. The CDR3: CASSQVEGSNSPLHF. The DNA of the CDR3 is TGCGCCAGCAGCCAAGTTGAGGGCAGTAATTCACCCCTCCACTTT.

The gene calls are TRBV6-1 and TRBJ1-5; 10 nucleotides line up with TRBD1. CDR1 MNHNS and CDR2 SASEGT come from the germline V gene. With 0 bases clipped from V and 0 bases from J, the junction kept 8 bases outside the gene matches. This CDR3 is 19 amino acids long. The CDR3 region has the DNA TGTGCCAGCAGTGAAGCGAGGGGACAGGGGACATTTAGCAATCAGCCCCAGCATTTT. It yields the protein CASSEARGQGTFSNQPQHF.

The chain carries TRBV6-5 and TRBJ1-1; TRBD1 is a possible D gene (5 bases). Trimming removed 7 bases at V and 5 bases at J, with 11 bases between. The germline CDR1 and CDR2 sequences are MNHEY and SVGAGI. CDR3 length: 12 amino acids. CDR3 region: CASTTQGTEAFF. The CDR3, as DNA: TGTGCCAGCACTACTCAGGGAACTGAAGCTTTCTTT.

CDR3 in DNA: TGCGCCAGCAGCCACGGGATGGATACGCAGTATTTT. Protein: CASSHGMDTQYF. This chain joins TRBV5-1 and TRBJ2-3, with TRBD2 as a possible D gene (5 bases). V lost 4 bases to trimming and J lost 6 bases, with 9 bases between them. CDR1 and CDR2 from the germline V gene are SGHRS and YFSETQ. The length of the CDR3 is 12 residues.

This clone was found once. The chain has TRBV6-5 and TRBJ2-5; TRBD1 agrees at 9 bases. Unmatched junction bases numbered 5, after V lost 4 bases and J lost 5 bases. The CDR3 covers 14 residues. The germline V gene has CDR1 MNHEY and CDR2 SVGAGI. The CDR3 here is CASSSGQGLETQYF. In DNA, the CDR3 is TGTGCCAGCAGTTCAGGACAGGGGTTGGAGACCCAGTACTTC.